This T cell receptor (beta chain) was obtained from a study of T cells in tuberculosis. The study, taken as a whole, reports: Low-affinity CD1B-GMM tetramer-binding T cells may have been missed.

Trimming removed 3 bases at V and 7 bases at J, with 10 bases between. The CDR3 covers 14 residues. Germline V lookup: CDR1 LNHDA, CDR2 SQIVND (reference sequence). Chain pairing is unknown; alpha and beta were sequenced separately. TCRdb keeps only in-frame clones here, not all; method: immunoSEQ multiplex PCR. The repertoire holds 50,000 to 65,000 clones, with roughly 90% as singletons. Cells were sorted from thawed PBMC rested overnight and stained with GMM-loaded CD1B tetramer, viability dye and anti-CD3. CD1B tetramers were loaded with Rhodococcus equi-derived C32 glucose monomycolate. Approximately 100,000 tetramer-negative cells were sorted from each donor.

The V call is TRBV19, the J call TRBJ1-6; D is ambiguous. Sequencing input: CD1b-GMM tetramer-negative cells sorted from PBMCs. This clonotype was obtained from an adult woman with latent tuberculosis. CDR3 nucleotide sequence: TGTGCCAGTAGTATCGGGGTGCAGAATTCACCCCTCCACTTT. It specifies CASSIGVQNSPLHF.